These 25 T cell receptor beta chains were all obtained from the same sample, sequenced in a study of shared clonotypes between healthy human individuals. Generated by immunoSEQ multiplex PCR, the TCRdb table keeps only in-frame clones and is missing some. Among about 120,000 clones, over 65% were seen once, and the ten largest hold roughly 24%. The sequencing input was memory CD8+ T cells sorted from blood. Subset meaning: CD45RO+ cells pooled with CCR7-negative TemRA cells. These receptors were collected from a woman in her twenties or thirties in good health.

This clone was counted a few times. The rearrangement links TRBV15 to TRBJ1-2; D gene uncertain. The CDR3 runs to 12 residues. V dropped 0 bases and J dropped 8 bases, with 7 bases sitting between them. Germline CDR1 reads LNHNV; CDR2 reads YYDKDF (reference sequence). Here the CDR3 reads CATSRDPEGYTF. In nucleotides, the CDR3 is TGTGCCACCAGCAGAGACCCGGAGGGCTACACCTTC.

Of note for this clone: With a far larger clone one base away, a read error is the likely cause. J is TRBJ2-3 and V is TRBV6-1; TRBD2 matches at 12 bases. The CDR3 is 15 residues long. After removal of 4 bases from V and 1 base from J, the junction contained 0 bases not matched to a gene. CDR1 and CDR2 (germline): MNHNS, SASEGT. This chain's CDR3 is CASSGLAGGTDTQYF. CDR3 bases: TGTGCCAGCAGTGGACTAGCGGGAGGCACAGATACGCAGTATTTT.

This clone has only one observation. V is TRBV21-1 and J is TRBJ2-5. TRBV21-1 is given as a pseudogene. CDR3 length: 16 amino acids. CDR3 sequence (DNA): TGTGCCAGCACCCGCAAATGGATCCCCTGTCTAGAGACCCAGTACTTC. It encodes CASTRKWIPCLETQYF.

The chain combines TRBV5-1 with TRBJ2-3, with unresolved D. The CDR3 runs 15 residues. CDR1 is SGHRS, CDR2 YFSETQ, per germline. Trimming took off 0 bases at V and 1 base at J, with 9 bases between the two ends. CDR3 DNA: TGCGCCAGCAGCTTGGACCAGTTCCGCACAGATACGCAGTATTTT. It codes for CASSLDQFRTDTQYF. Full variable domain (rest looked up from reference TRBV5-1 and TRBJ2-3): KAGVTQTPRYLIKTRGQQVTLSCSPISGHRSVSWYQQTPGQGLQFLFEYFSETQRNKGNFPGRFSGRQFSNSRSEMNVSTLELGDSALYLCASSLDQFRTDTQYFGPGTRLTVL.

The rearrangement joins TRBV6-5 to TRBJ1-5; unclear D gene. This CDR3 spans 14 amino acids. The V and J ends lost 2 bases and 5 bases respectively, with 10 bases between them. In germline, CDR1 is MNHEY, CDR2 SVGAGI. Written as DNA, the CDR3 is TGTGCCAGCAGTTACCGTGACGGCGATCAGCCCCAGCATTTT. Translated: CASSYRDGDQPQHF.

The genes are TRBV2 and TRBJ2-7; TRBD1 agrees at 8 bases. V lost 3 bases, J lost 7 bases, and 5 bases stayed unmatched. This CDR3 is built from 13 residues. The germline V gene encodes CDR1 SNHLY and CDR2 FYNNEI. The CDR3 loop reads CASSEQGAGEQYF. The CDR3 bases are TGTGCCAGCAGTGAGCAGGGGGCTGGAGAGCAGTACTTC. The variable domain in full, completed from reference TRBV2 and TRBJ2-7, reads EPEVTQTPSHQVTQMGQEVILRCVPISNHLYFYWYRQILGQKVEFLVSFYNNEISEKSEIFDDQFSVERPDGSNFTLKIRSTKLEDSAMYFCASSEQGAGEQYFGPGTRLTVT.

This clone was counted between two and nine times. This sequence joins TRBV6-5 and TRBJ2-7; the D gene could be TRBD1 or TRBD2 (5 bases each). CDR1 is MNHEY, CDR2 SVGAGI, per germline. Trimming took off 4 bases at V and 3 bases at J, with 19 bases between the two ends. This CDR3 region has 16 residues. The CDR3 region is CASSSSWDGANYEQYF. The CDR3 DNA is TGTGCCAGCAGTTCATCATGGGACGGAGCGAACTACGAGCAGTACTTC.

The chain recombines TRBV7-2 with TRBJ2-2, with D possibly called TRBD1 or TRBD2 (6 bases each). V lost 3 bases to trimming and J lost 4 bases, with 15 bases between them. Germline values: CDR1 SGHTA, CDR2 FQGNSA. The CDR3 is 16 residues long. CDR3 bases: TGTGCCAGCAGCTTTGGAGCTTCGGGGGCCACCGGGGAGCTGTTTTTT. Amino acids: CASSFGASGATGELFF. Variable domain in full (rest from reference TRBV7-2 and TRBJ2-2): GAGVSQSPSNKVTEKGKDVELRCDPISGHTALYWYRQSLGQGLEFLIYFQGNSAPDKSGLPSDRFSAERTGGSVSTLTIQRTQQEDSAVYLCASSFGASGATGELFFGEGSRLTVL.

This clone came up once. The chain couples TRBV19 to TRBJ1-5; D is unresolved. Germline V CDR1 and CDR2: LNHDA, SQIVND (reference sequence). The CDR3 extends over 15 amino acids. The V end lost 3 bases, the J end lost 0 bases, and 9 bases lay between the germline ends. The DNA for the CDR3 is TGTGCCAGTAGTATCTCGGGTGATAGCAATCAGCCCCAGCATTTT. Amino acids: CASSISGDSNQPQHF.

As for this clone: The same CDR3 is also encoded by other DNA sequences in this sample. The CDR3, as DNA: TGTGCCAGCAGCCCGGGACTAGCGGGAGCCAATGAGCAGTTCTTC. It specifies CASSPGLAGANEQFF. The J gene is TRBJ2-1, the V gene TRBV7-7; TRBD2 matches 14 bases. Germline assignment: CDR1 SSHAT and CDR2 FNYEAQ (reference sequence). There are 15 residues in the CDR3. J lost 6 bases, V lost 5 bases, and 3 bases had no gene match.

V is TRBV19 and J is TRBJ1-2, with a possible D match to TRBD1 (5 bases). The germline V gene encodes CDR1 LNHDA and CDR2 SQIVND (reference sequence). The CDR3 contains 14 residues. Trimming removed 4 bases at V and 5 bases at J, with 14 bases between. The CDR3 DNA reads TGTGCCAGTAGTACCGAAGACAGAGTATATGGCTACACCTTC. This sequence encodes CASSTEDRVYGYTF.

The V gene is TRBV7-8, the J gene TRBJ2-7; maybe TRBD2 (6 bases). This CDR3 comprises 14 residues. CDR1 is SGHVS and CDR2 is FQNEAQ in the germline V gene. Trimming cost V 8 bases and J 2 bases, with 16 bases left between them. This CDR3 reads CASGLREYTYEQYF. Written as DNA, the CDR3 is TGTGCCAGCGGGCTCCGGGAGTACACCTACGAGCAGTACTTC.

This chain uses TRBV6-1 with TRBJ2-1, with D perhaps TRBD2 (6 bases). The germline V gene has CDR1 MNHNS and CDR2 SASEGT. The CDR3 covers 11 residues. The CDR3: CAAGGIYEQFF. CDR3 nucleotides: TGTGCAGCGGGCGGGATCTATGAGCAGTTCTTC.

This clone was counted between two and nine times. This sample includes further DNA sequences coding for the same CDR3. The rearrangement joins TRBV11-2 to TRBJ1-2; TRBD1 matches at 9 bases. V dropped 1 base and J dropped 5; count of bases not matched to a gene: 2. The CDR3 contains 14 residues. Per germline, CDR1 SGHAT and CDR2 FQNNGV. CDR3: CASSLVQGAYGYTF. The CDR3 DNA sequence: TGTGCCAGCAGCTTAGTACAGGGGGCATATGGCTACACCTTC. Complete variable domain (other parts from reference TRBV11-2 and TRBJ1-2): EAGVAQSPRYKIIEKRQSVAFWCNPISGHATLYWYQQILGQGPKLLIQFQNNGVVDDSQLPKDRFSAERLKGVDSTLKIQPAKLEDSAVYLCASSLVQGAYGYTFGSGTRLTVV.

This clone came up a few times. The rearrangement joins TRBV6-4 to TRBJ2-2; 9 positions agree with TRBD2. The CDR3 is made up of 14 amino acids. V dropped 6 bases and J dropped 3; count of bases not matched to a gene: 2. Per germline, CDR1 MRHNA and CDR2 SNTAGT. CDR3 residues: CASSRTSDTGELFF. In nucleotides, the CDR3 is TGTGCCAGCAGCCGGACTAGCGACACCGGGGAGCTGTTTTTT.

This clone is medium-sized in the sample. The genes are TRBV7-9 and TRBJ1-1, with TRBD1 matching over 8 bases. Trimming at V came to 2 bases and at J to 0 bases, leaving 11 bases not matched to a gene. The CDR3 loop spans 18 amino acids. Germline V gene sequence: CDR1 SEHNR, CDR2 FQNEAQ (reference sequence). The CDR3 sequence is CASSLMIVGQGMNTEAFF. The CDR3 DNA sequence: TGTGCCAGCAGCTTAATGATTGTAGGACAGGGCATGAACACTGAAGCTTTCTTT.

This chain connects TRBV5-1 to TRBJ2-3; 7 bases line up with TRBD2. CDR3 size: 16 residues. CDR1 and CDR2 from the germline V gene are SGHRS and YFSETQ. The J segment lost 4 bases and the V segment lost 1 base, leaving 9 bases of the junction unmatched. The CDR3 loop is CASSLLWTSIPDTQYF. For the CDR3, the DNA is TGCGCCAGCAGCTTGCTTTGGACTAGTATCCCAGATACGCAGTATTTT. The whole variable domain, filled in from reference TRBV5-1 and TRBJ2-3, reads KAGVTQTPRYLIKTRGQQVTLSCSPISGHRSVSWYQQTPGQGLQFLFEYFSETQRNKGNFPGRFSGRQFSNSRSEMNVSTLELGDSALYLCASSLLWTSIPDTQYFGPGTRLTVL.

V and J are TRBV6-5 and TRBJ2-7; D remains unclear. Trimming left V 2 bases short and J 9 bases short, with 11 bases between. This CDR3 has 12 amino acids. Germline assignment: CDR1 MNHEY and CDR2 SVGAGI. CDR3: CASSYLSTAQYF. CDR3 nucleotide sequence: TGTGCCAGCAGTTACCTTAGTACAGCGCAGTACTTC.

The chain employs TRBV28 and TRBJ2-6, with TRBD1 matching over 7 bases. Germline CDR1 is MDHEN and CDR2 is SYDVKM. Trimming cost V 6 bases and J 0 bases; bases outside gene matches: 5. The CDR3 runs to 16 residues. CDR3 coding DNA: TGTGCCAGCAGCCTAGACAGGGTCTCTGGGGCCAACGTCCTGACTTTC. Translation gives CASSLDRVSGANVLTF.

This clone has at least ten counts. This chain links TRBV6-1 with TRBJ1-5; TRBD1 aligns across 7 bases. This CDR3 contains 15 residues. Germline CDR1 MNHNS, CDR2 SASEGT. After removal of 3 bases from V and 2 bases from J, the junction contained 4 bases not matched to a gene. DNA of the CDR3: TGTGCCAGCAGTGAGTCTACAGGGGGCAATCAGCCCCAGCATTTT. This translates into CASSESTGGNQPQHF.

The chain combines TRBV2 with TRBJ1-4; D ambiguous. The CDR3 spans 16 residues. Germline CDR1 and CDR2: SNHLY and FYNNEI. V was clipped by 0 bases and J by 5 bases, with 13 bases between them. Here the CDR3 DNA reads TGTGCCAGCAGTGAAGCCCGAGCAGCCCCAAATGAAAAACTGTTTTTT. As protein: CASSEARAAPNEKLFF.

This clone appeared a few times. The V gene is TRBV6-5, the J gene TRBJ2-1; D possibly matches TRBD1 or TRBD2 (5 bases each). CDR3 length equals 15 residues. With 6 bases removed from V and 6 bases from J, the gap between germline ends came to 18 bases. CDR1 is MNHEY, CDR2 SVGAGI, per germline. CDR3 nucleotides: TGTGCCAGCAGCGCCCGGGACCCCGTTTTCAATGAGCAGTTCTTC. Translated, it gives CASSARDPVFNEQFF.

V is TRBV7-9 and J is TRBJ2-7; 12 positions agree with TRBD2. Germline CDR1 and CDR2: SEHNR and FQNEAQ (reference sequence). The CDR3 totals 16 residues. With V trimmed by 5 bases and J by 5 bases, 10 bases remained unmatched. For the CDR3, the DNA is TGTGCCAGCAGCACCGAGACTAGCGGGAGTTTCCACGAGCAGTACTTC. It is translated as CASSTETSGSFHEQYF.

This clone was counted many times. CDR3 nucleotides: TGTGCCAGCAGTGAAGATATAGGGGGTAATTCACCCCTCCACTTT. Translated: CASSEDIGGNSPLHF. The chain carries TRBV6-1 and TRBJ1-6, with a tentative D call TRBD1 (6 bases). Germline values: CDR1 MNHNS, CDR2 SASEGT. V lost 1 base and J lost 6, with 10 bases in between. The CDR3 consists of 15 residues.

The chain uses TRBV9 and TRBJ1-4; no definite D call. From germline, CDR1 is SGDLS and CDR2 YYNGEE. The length of the CDR3 is 14 residues. The ends were cut back, 2 bases at V and 0 bases at J, with 5 bases in the middle. CDR3 region: CASSVSATNEKLFF. The CDR3 nucleotides are TGTGCCAGCAGCGTCTCCGCAACTAATGAAAAACTGTTTTTT.